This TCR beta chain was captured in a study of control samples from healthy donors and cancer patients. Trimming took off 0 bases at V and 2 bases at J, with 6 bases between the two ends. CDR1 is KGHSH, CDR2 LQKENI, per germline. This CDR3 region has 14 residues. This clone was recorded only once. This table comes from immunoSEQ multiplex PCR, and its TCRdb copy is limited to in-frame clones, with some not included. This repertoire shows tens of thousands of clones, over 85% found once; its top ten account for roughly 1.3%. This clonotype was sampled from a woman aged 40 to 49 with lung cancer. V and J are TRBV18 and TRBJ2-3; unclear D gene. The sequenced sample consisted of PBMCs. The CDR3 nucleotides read TGTGCCAGCTCACCACCACACCACACAGATACGCAGTATTTT. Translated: CASSPPHHTDTQYF.